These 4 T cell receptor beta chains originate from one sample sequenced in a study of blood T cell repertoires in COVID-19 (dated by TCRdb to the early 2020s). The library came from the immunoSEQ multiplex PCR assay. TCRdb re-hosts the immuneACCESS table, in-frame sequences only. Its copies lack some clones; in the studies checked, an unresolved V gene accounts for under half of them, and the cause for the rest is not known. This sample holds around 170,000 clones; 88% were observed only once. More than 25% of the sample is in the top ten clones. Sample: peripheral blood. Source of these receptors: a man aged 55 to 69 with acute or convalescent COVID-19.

The CDR3 reads CASSLGSGEYNEQFF. The CDR3 region has the DNA TGTGCCAGCAGCTTAGGCTCAGGCGAATACAATGAGCAGTTCTTC. The chain employs TRBV11-3 and TRBJ2-1; no clear D gene. The ends were cut back, 1 base at V and 4 bases at J, with 11 bases in the middle. The CDR3 consists of 15 residues. The germline V gene has CDR1 SGHNT and CDR2 YENEEA.

Here the CDR3 reads CATSDYGRDTQYF. CDR3 nucleotide sequence: TGTGCCACCAGTGATTATGGGAGGGATACGCAGTATTTT. V gene TRBV24-1 combines with J gene TRBJ2-3; D perhaps matches TRBD2 (6 bases). The CDR3 is 13 residues long. CDR1 is KGHDR and CDR2 is SFDVKD in the germline V gene. V shed 2 bases and J shed 6 bases, with 8 bases lying between them.

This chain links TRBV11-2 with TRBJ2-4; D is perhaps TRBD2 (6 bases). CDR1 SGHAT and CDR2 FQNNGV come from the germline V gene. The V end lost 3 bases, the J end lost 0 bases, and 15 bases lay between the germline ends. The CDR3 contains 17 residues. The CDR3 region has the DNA TGTGCCAGCAGCTTGATAGGAGGGGTTATAGCCAAAAACATTCAGTACTTC. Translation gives CASSLIGGVIAKNIQYF.

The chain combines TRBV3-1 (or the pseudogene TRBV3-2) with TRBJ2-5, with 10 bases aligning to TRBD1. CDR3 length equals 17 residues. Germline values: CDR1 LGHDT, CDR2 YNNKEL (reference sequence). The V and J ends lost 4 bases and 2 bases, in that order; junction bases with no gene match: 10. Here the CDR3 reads CASSPDRGKRPQETQYF. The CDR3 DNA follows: TGTGCCAGCAGCCCGGACAGGGGGAAACGACCGCAAGAGACCCAGTACTTC.